A single sample is the source of the 32 T cell receptor beta chains below, sequenced in a study. Using its own MiXCR run on the RT-PCR reads, TCRdb lists one record per CDR3 protein. The sample lists more than 550,000 distinct CDR3 sequences, approximately 15% occurring once. The sample consisted of memory CD4+ T cells from blood. The receptors were sampled from a female donor in good health, serving as a healthy control.

The CDR3 nucleotides read TGTGCCATCAGTGACGACCAGGGCACAGATACGCAGTATTTT. Its protein product is CAISDDQGTDTQYF. The chain carries TRBV10-3 and TRBJ2-3; D unresolved. Trimming took 3 bases from V and 1 from J, leaving 8 bases between them. The germline CDR1 and CDR2 sequences are ENHRY and SYGVKD. CDR3 length: 14 residues.

This clonotype was found many times. The V call is TRBV7-2, the J call TRBJ2-1, with TRBD2 identical over 10 bases. CDR1 is SGHTA, CDR2 FQGNSA, per germline. After removal of 4 bases from V and 4 bases from J, the junction contained 7 bases not matched to a gene. This CDR3 comprises 16 residues. DNA for the CDR3: TGTGCCAGCAGCTACGGGACTAGCGTTAGTTACAATGAGCAGTTCTTC. Encoded protein: CASSYGTSVSYNEQFF.

This clonotype showed up just a few times. The chain carries TRBV20-1 and TRBJ2-5; TRBD1 matches 7 bases. Germline V gene sequence: CDR1 DFQATT, CDR2 SNEGSKA (reference sequence). J was trimmed by 1 base and V by 1 base; bases with no gene match: 3. The CDR3 runs to 14 residues. This CDR3 reads CSARVPGGQETQYF. The CDR3 DNA reads TGCAGTGCTAGAGTACCAGGGGGCCAAGAGACCCAGTACTTC.

At least ten counts were recorded for this clonotype. The V call is TRBV6-2 or TRBV6-3, the J call TRBJ2-1; D is possibly TRBD1 or TRBD2 (6 bases each). The germline gives CDR1 MNHEY, CDR2 SVGEGT. This CDR3 has 14 amino acids. Trimming took off 6 bases at V and 1 base at J, with 10 bases between the two ends. CDR3 in amino acids: CASRRGVSYNEQFF. CDR3 nucleotides: TGTGCCAGCAGGAGGGGGGTATCCTACAATGAGCAGTTCTTC.

This clonotype has just one count. A much larger clone lies one base from this, so it may be a read error. The genes are TRBV27 and TRBJ1-1; TRBD1 matches at 10 bases. After removal of 10 bases from V and 3 bases from J, the junction contained 11 bases not matched to a gene. Germline assignment: CDR1 MNHEY and CDR2 SMNVEV (reference sequence). The CDR3 extends over 15 amino acids. The CDR3 loop is CAISPRTGGDTEAFF. The CDR3 nucleotides are TGTGCCATCAGCCCCCGGACAGGGGGTGACACTGAAGCTTTCTTT.

This clonotype was detected many times. The CDR3 spells CASSSRGLAEETQYF. As DNA, the CDR3 is TGTGCCAGCAGCTCCCGCGGACTAGCGGAAGAGACCCAGTACTTC. This sequence joins TRBV7-2 and TRBJ2-5; 10 bases map to TRBD2. V gave up 4 bases and J gave up 3 bases; unmatched junction bases: 5. Germline-derived CDR1 and CDR2 are SGHTA and FQGNSA. CDR3 size: 15 residues. Full variable domain (rest looked up from reference TRBV7-2 and TRBJ2-5): GAGVSQSPSNKVTEKGKDVELRCDPISGHTALYWYRQSLGQGLEFLIYFQGNSAPDKSGLPSDRFSAERTGGSVSTLTIQRTQQEDSAVYLCASSSRGLAEETQYFGPGTRLLVL.

This clonotype was seen only a few times. This sequence joins TRBV18 and TRBJ2-1, with unresolved D. The CDR3 is 15 amino acids. The V end lost 3 bases, the J end lost 5 bases, and 14 bases lay between the germline ends. From germline, CDR1 is KGHSH and CDR2 LQKENI. The CDR3 reads CASSPRAGVDNEQFF. For the CDR3, the DNA is TGTGCCAGCTCACCTAGGGCAGGAGTAGACAATGAGCAGTTCTTC.

In its sample, this clonotype was seen a few times. The rearrangement uses TRBV11-2 and TRBJ2-3, with D unclear. The germline V gene encodes CDR1 SGHAT and CDR2 FQNNGV. Trimming pared 7 bases from V and 0 bases from J, leaving 14 bases between. The CDR3 contains 15 residues. This CDR3 is CASTRSASSTDTQYF. The CDR3 DNA sequence: TGTGCCAGCACACGGAGTGCGTCTAGCACAGATACGCAGTATTTT.

V is TRBV29-1 and J is TRBJ1-6; 8 bases map to TRBD1. CDR1 SQVTM and CDR2 ANQGSEA come from the germline V gene. V shed 7 bases and J 5 bases; nucleotides not matched to a gene: 4. The CDR3 is made up of 13 amino acids. The DNA of the CDR3 is TGCAGCGGGAAGACAGGGGATAATTCACCCCTCCACTTT. As protein: CSGKTGDNSPLHF.

The V gene is TRBV6-2 or TRBV6-3, the J gene TRBJ2-5; 9 positions agree with TRBD2. This CDR3 has 17 amino acids. J lost 5 bases, V lost 5 bases, and 15 bases had no gene match. Germline V gene lookup returns CDR1 MNHEY and CDR2 SVGEGT. CDR3 in DNA: TGTGCCAGCAGTCCCTCCCTTGGGCGGGAGGGCCAGGAGACCCAGTACTTC. Protein product: CASSPSLGREGQETQYF.

This clonotype was seen more than once but under ten times. The rearrangement joins TRBV3-1 to TRBJ2-1, with 7 bases identical to TRBD2. CDR1 and CDR2 from the germline V gene are LGHDT and YNNKEL (reference sequence). The ends lost 0 bases at V and 0 bases at J; junction bases unmatched: 11. The CDR3 consists of 19 residues. In nucleotides, the CDR3 is TGTGCCAGCAGCCAAGATCTTCCCCACCCGGGGGGCTCCTACAATGAGCAGTTCTTC. This encodes CASSQDLPHPGGSYNEQFF.

The chain is built from TRBV20-1 and TRBJ2-1; 12 bases are a match to TRBD2. Looked up from germline, CDR1 is DFQATT and CDR2 is SNEGSKA (reference sequence). The CDR3 totals 15 residues. With V trimmed by 4 bases and J by 7 bases, 8 bases remained unmatched. The CDR3 DNA is TGCAGTGCTATACTAGCGGGAGGTCTTGGGAATGAGCAGTTCTTC. Translated: CSAILAGGLGNEQFF.

This clonotype was seen repeatedly, ten times or more. The chain joins TRBV5-1 to TRBJ2-1; D gene unclear. CDR3 size: 17 residues. V was pared by 0 bases and J by 0 bases, with 13 bases between. Germline V gene lookup returns CDR1 SGHRS and CDR2 YFSETQ. The CDR3, as DNA: TGCGCCAGCAGCTTGGACCCCGCGGTGAGCTCCTACAATGAGCAGTTCTTC. Its protein product is CASSLDPAVSSYNEQFF.

A few counts support this clonotype. The V call is TRBV6-5, the J call TRBJ2-1, with 8 bases lining up with TRBD2. CDR3 length: 16 residues. Germline-derived CDR1 and CDR2 are MNHEY and SVGAGI. The trim removed 0 bases at V and 5 bases at J, leaving 6 bases unmatched. The CDR3 reads CASSYSGGRFNNEQFF. The CDR3 bases are TGTGCCAGCAGTTACTCGGGCGGGAGGTTTAACAATGAGCAGTTCTTC.

This clonotype was picked up many times. The chain uses TRBV20-1 and TRBJ1-2; D is perhaps TRBD1 (6 bases). The CDR3 extends over 14 amino acids. CDR1 is DFQATT, CDR2 SNEGSKA, per germline (reference sequence). Trimming left V 3 bases short and J 3 bases short, with 14 bases between. As DNA, the CDR3 is TGCAGTGCTAGTGGGGGGGGGCTTGACTATGGCTACACCTTC. It codes for CSASGGGLDYGYTF.

This clonotype was seen a few times. This sequence joins TRBV29-1 and TRBJ1-5; D may be TRBD1 (6 bases). The V and J ends lost 7 bases and 6 bases respectively, with 13 bases between them. There are 12 residues in the CDR3. Germline CDR1 and CDR2: SQVTM and ANQGSEA. The CDR3 nucleotides read TGCAGCGCTAAGGACAGCGGTCAGCCCCAGCATTTT. Protein sequence: CSAKDSGQPQHF.

V is TRBV20-1 and J is TRBJ1-2; 10 bases fit TRBD1. The CDR3 is 18 residues long. V was pared by 4 bases and J by 4 bases, with 18 bases of the junction left unmatched. Germline assignment: CDR1 DFQATT and CDR2 SNEGSKA (reference sequence). The CDR3 DNA reads as TGCAGTGCTACACCCGGAAAAGCTGACAGGGGGCTAGCCTATGGCTACACCTTC. Encoded protein: CSATPGKADRGLAYGYTF.

Many counts were recorded for this clonotype. This chain joins TRBV29-1 and TRBJ1-2; no clear D. Looked up from germline, CDR1 is SQVTM and CDR2 is ANQGSEA. The germline V and J ends were trimmed by 2 bases and 4 bases, with 2 bases remaining between them. There are 10 residues in the CDR3. CDR3 coding DNA: TGCAGCGTTGAACTCTATGGCTACACCTTC. Its protein is CSVELYGYTF.

The rearrangement joins TRBV4-2 to TRBJ2-1; 14 bases map to TRBD2. Trimming cost V 4 bases and J 8 bases; bases outside gene matches: 13. Germline CDR1 and CDR2: LGHNA and YNFKEQ. The CDR3 covers 18 residues. The CDR3 nucleotides read TGTGCCAGCAGCCGCAGAGGGGGGACTAGCGGGAGTAGGGATGAGCAGTTCTTC. This encodes CASSRRGGTSGSRDEQFF.

This clonotype has at least ten counts. The chain joins TRBV20-1 to TRBJ2-7; TRBD2 matches 13 bases. V lost 4 bases and J lost 2; bases outside the gene matches: 2. Per the germline V gene, CDR1 is DFQATT and CDR2 is SNEGSKA (reference sequence). The CDR3 runs 14 residues. CDR3 residues: CSATGLAGAYEQYF. The CDR3 coding sequence is TGCAGTGCTACCGGACTAGCGGGGGCCTACGAGCAGTACTTC.

This clonotype was recorded many times. V gene TRBV4-3 combines with J gene TRBJ1-1; D is undetermined. The CDR3 is 14 amino acids. Trimming pared 3 bases from V and 3 bases from J, leaving 11 bases between. Per the germline V gene, CDR1 is LGHNA and CDR2 is YSLEER. CDR3 coding DNA: TGCGCCAGCAGCCATGTCGGACGGTACACTGAAGCTTTCTTT. Translation: CASSHVGRYTEAFF.

V and J are TRBV4-1 and TRBJ2-7; tentatively, D is TRBD1 or TRBD2 (5 bases each). The CDR3 extends over 15 amino acids. Germline CDR1 is MGHRA and CDR2 is YSYEKL. The V gene lost 1 base and the J gene lost 5 bases, with 15 bases spanning the gap. This CDR3 reads CASSQVGGRRDEQYF. In DNA form, the CDR3 reads TGCGCCAGCAGCCAAGTCGGCGGGCGCAGGGACGAGCAGTACTTC.

Concerning this clonotype: One base away lies a much larger clone, so this may be a sequencing read error. J is TRBJ2-3 and V is TRBV7-8; D is possibly TRBD2 (6 bases). CDR1 is SGHVS, CDR2 FQNEAQ, per germline. CDR3 size: 17 residues. The ends were cut back, 1 base at V and 3 bases at J, with 17 bases in the middle. The CDR3 sequence: CASSLDTGLLPTDTQYF. The CDR3 nucleotides are TGTGCCAGCAGCTTAGATACGGGACTGTTACCGACAGATACGCAGTATTTT.

This chain links TRBV7-2 with TRBJ1-1; D is undetermined. Trimming shortened V by 1 base and J by 0 bases, and 9 bases separated the two germline ends. The CDR3 spans 15 residues. Germline CDR1 SGHTA, CDR2 FQGNSA. CDR3 DNA: TGTGCCAGCAGCTTAGTCGGCAGCCTGAACACTGAAGCTTTCTTT. Its protein is CASSLVGSLNTEAFF.

The rearrangement uses TRBV7-7 and TRBJ1-2, with D unclear. The CDR3 extends over 13 amino acids. Looked up from germline, CDR1 is SSHAT and CDR2 is FNYEAQ (reference sequence). V dropped 5 bases and J dropped 8 bases, with 15 bases sitting between them. The CDR3 is CASSPTGYEGYTF. CDR3 bases: TGTGCCAGCAGCCCCACGGGGTACGAAGGCTACACCTTC.

This clonotype was observed a handful of times. With a much larger clone just one base away, this may be a read error. Because the CDR3 is missing its conserved closing phenylalanine or tryptophan, this is likely a read error. The gene calls are TRBV5-1 and TRBJ2-1, with 8 bases aligning to TRBD2. V lost 0 bases, J lost 13 bases, and 6 bases stayed unmatched. This CDR3 is 13 amino acids long. CDR1 is SGHRS and CDR2 is YFSETQ in the germline V gene. The CDR3 here is CASSLATSGHQFL. The CDR3 DNA follows: TGCGCCAGCAGCTTGGCTACTAGCGGTCACCAGTTCTTG.

The V call is TRBV18, the J call TRBJ2-3; D is perhaps TRBD2 (7 bases). CDR3 size: 15 residues. V lost 5 bases and J 4 bases, leaving 16 bases between the germline ends. Germline CDR1 and CDR2: KGHSH and LQKENI. The CDR3 DNA is TGTGCCAGCTCATCCGCCCAGGGGAGGGCAGATACGCAGTATTTT. Residues: CASSSAQGRADTQYF. The full variable domain, rest sourced from reference TRBV18 and TRBJ2-3, is NAGVMQNPRHLVRRRGQEARLRCSPMKGHSHVYWYRQLPEEGLKFMVYLQKENIIDESGMPKERFSAEFPKEGPSILRIQQVVRGDSAAYFCASSSAQGRADTQYFGPGTRLTVL.

This clonotype has ten or more counts. CDR3 residues: CASSLIDAAGDEQYF. CDR3 nucleotide sequence: TGCGCCAGCAGCTTGATTGACGCCGCTGGGGACGAGCAGTACTTC. The rearrangement links TRBV5-1 to TRBJ2-7; D is unresolved. V dropped 1 base and J dropped 5 bases, with 16 bases sitting between them. The CDR3 sequence is 15 residues long. Germline V gene sequence: CDR1 SGHRS, CDR2 YFSETQ.

The rearrangement joins TRBV29-1 to TRBJ1-1, with unresolved D. This CDR3 is 12 amino acids long. CDR1 is SQVTM and CDR2 is ANQGSEA in the germline V gene. Trimming took off 4 bases at V and 0 bases at J, with 6 bases between the two ends. The CDR3 region has the DNA TGCAGCGTTGTTAGGGTGAACACTGAAGCTTTCTTT. It specifies CSVVRVNTEAFF.

This clonotype appeared many times. J is TRBJ1-2 and V is TRBV18, with 9 bases identical to TRBD1. Germline V gene lookup returns CDR1 KGHSH and CDR2 LQKENI. The CDR3 is 15 residues long. The V gene end was trimmed by 0 bases and the J gene end by 2 bases; junction bases not matched to a gene: 1. DNA for the CDR3: TGTGCCAGCTCACCACCGGGACAGGGAAACTATGGCTACACCTTC. Translating it yields CASSPPGQGNYGYTF.

There are many counts of this clonotype. This chain links TRBV20-1 with TRBJ2-3; 7 nucleotides match TRBD2. The length of the CDR3 is 13 residues. CDR1 is DFQATT, CDR2 SNEGSKA, per germline (reference sequence). The V gene end was trimmed by 3 bases and the J gene end by 3 bases; junction bases not matched to a gene: 3. The CDR3 sequence: CSASVGGTDTQYF. The CDR3 bases are TGCAGTGCTAGTGTGGGGGGGACAGATACGCAGTATTTT.

This chain joins TRBV11-2 and TRBJ1-4; D gene ambiguous. This CDR3 region has 16 residues. Looked up from germline, CDR1 is SGHAT and CDR2 is FQNNGV. V was cut by 5 bases and J by 4 bases, with 17 bases left in between. In DNA, the CDR3 is TGTGCCAGCAGCCCCGAAGGCGGACTAATTAATGAAAAACTGTTTTTT. Translating gives CASSPEGGLINEKLFF.